These T cell receptor beta chains were read from a single sample in a study of blood T cell repertoires in COVID-19. The assay was immunoSEQ multiplex PCR, and TCRdb's table has in-frame clones only and misses some. The table shows about 300,000 clones, with more than 80% occurring only once. The sample taken for sequencing was peripheral blood. The receptors stem from a man aged 18 to 35 who had recovered from COVID-19. Both conserved end residues are part of each CDR3. Fields, in order: V gene, CDR3 protein.

>TRBV7-6
CASSLDLGAPAFF
>TRBV11-3
CASSPSGGAYNEQFF
>TRBV28
CATTGTDQETQYF
>TRBV24-1
CATSERDRKDEQYF
>TRBV6-1
CASSDRGAGSRNEQFF
>TRBV12-5
CASNSEGRGVYGYTF
>TRBV11-2
CASSWTSGEHRGAVF
>TRBV6-5
CASSRTLESTDTQYF
>TRBV9
CASSTSGNAGNQPQHF
>TRBV3-1/TRBV3-2
CASSPRWAESPLHF
>TRBV2
CASLRTGLSYEQYF
>TRBV5-4
CASSWGLAGVAEQFF
>TRBV5-1
CASSLARQAYEQYF
>TRBV6-2/TRBV6-3
CASSSLGELFF
>TRBV5-1
CASRSGQGESYTF
>TRBV4-2
CASSQEGISNTGELFF
>TRBV7-7
CASSLAGGDLGTGRFNQPQHF
>TRBV4-1
CASSLVPGQKFSTHSRNTEAFF
>TRBV9
CASSPQAASGSSGPYNEQFF
>TRBV7-2
CASSLRGGNEQFF
>TRBV18
CASSRDRNQETQYF
>TRBV7-9
CASSSSTGIYEQYF
>TRBV6-6
CASSNNVRAFF
>TRBV5-6
CASSRRRGGVRQETQYF
>TRBV11-2
CASSPTSGPRGEQFF
>TRBV3-1/TRBV3-2
CASSQGNPSGRYEQYF
>TRBV27
CASSLVTGTTEAFF
>TRBV18
CASSLGTGELSYGYTF
>TRBV6-5
CASTPGQGDYGYTF
>TRBV19
CASYMTVDGYTF
>TRBV27
CASRRQTGNEQFF
>TRBV5-6
CASSSPGQGRSDGYTF
>TRBV9
CASSVEDIRSETQYF
>TRBV27
CASSSRTGYNEQFF
>TRBV27
CASRNHRERARQSDTQYF
>TRBV10-3
CAISVSGWEDTQYF
>TRBV5-1
CASSLEGAGNTGELFF
>TRBV9
CASSPDSGVGQFNEKLFF
>TRBV30
CAWSPSRSGNTIYF
>TRBV19
CASTKLGAGELFF
>TRBV6-5
CASSSRPGLAGGEQYF
>TRBV7-9
CASSPGTGGNYEQYF
>TRBV6-1
CASSDTGRLDYEAFF
>TRBV10-3
CANSGQENTEAFF
>TRBV6-5
CASSLGQMGNNEKLFF
>TRBV18
CASSRAGPGGNEQFF
>TRBV7-2
CASSLVHGGGVYSNQPQHF
>TRBV6-5
CASRGLASSYNEQFF
>TRBV7-9
CASSLGQGLSTEAFF
>TRBV4-1
CASSQEWVQGEDTQYF